Here is one T cell receptor beta chain with its context. The sample belongs to a study of blood T cell repertoires in COVID-19. Study as a whole: Sample material is recorded as cDNA or gDNA derived from T cells, B-cell-depleted T cells, or PBMCs.

Per the germline V gene, CDR1 is SNHLY and CDR2 is FYNNEI. V lost 4 bases to trimming and J lost 3 bases, with 12 bases between them. The CDR3 is 14 residues long. Using immunoSEQ multiplex PCR, the repertoire was profiled, and TCRdb retains in-frame clones only, with some absent. The data contain a few hundred thousand clones, 70% to 90% of them seen just once; the ten biggest clones take up 0.7% to 0.85%. The sample taken for sequencing was peripheral blood. This clonotype originated in a young man with COVID-19, enrolled during active disease. The chain uses TRBV2 and TRBJ1-2; D possibly corresponds to TRBD1 (5 bases). The CDR3 protein is CASSGMGLHYGYTF. The CDR3 DNA reads as TGTGCCAGCAGTGGAATGGGGCTCCACTATGGCTACACCTTC.